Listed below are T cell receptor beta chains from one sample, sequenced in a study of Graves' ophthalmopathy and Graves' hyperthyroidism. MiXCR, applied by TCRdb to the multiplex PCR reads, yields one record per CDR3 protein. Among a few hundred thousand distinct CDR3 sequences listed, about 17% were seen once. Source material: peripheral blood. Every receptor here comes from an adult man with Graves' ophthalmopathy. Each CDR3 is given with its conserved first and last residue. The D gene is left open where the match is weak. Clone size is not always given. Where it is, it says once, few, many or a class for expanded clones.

CASSQAPTGSYEQYF	TGTGCCAGCAGCCAAGCCCCTACAGGGTCCTACGAGCAGTACTTC	few	TRBV4-2	.	TRBJ2-7
CASSLERSYEQYF	TGCGCCAGCAGCTTGGAACGGAGCTACGAGCAGTACTTC	many	TRBV5-1	.	TRBJ2-7
CATSRDLGEGYTF	TGTGCCACCAGCAGAGATTTGGGGGAAGGCTACACCTTC	many	TRBV15	.	TRBJ1-2
CASSRRRDRENTEAFF	TGTGCCAGCAGCCGACGACGGGACAGGGAGAACACTGAAGCTTTCTTT	many	TRBV6-5	TRBD1	TRBJ1-1
CASSFGHLNTEAFF	TGTGCCAGCAGTTTCGGTCACCTGAACACTGAAGCTTTCTTT	many	TRBV27	.	TRBJ1-1
CASSNPRARNYGYTF	TGTGCCAGCAGTAACCCTCGGGCCAGAAACTATGGCTACACCTTC	many	TRBV6-5	.	TRBJ1-2
CASSQEGTSGNEQYF	TGTGCCAGCAGCCAGGAGGGTACTAGCGGGAACGAGCAGTACTTC	few	TRBV3-1	TRBD2	TRBJ2-7
CASSLIAPPDSGNTIYF	TGTGCCAGCAGTTTAATCGCCCCCCCAGACTCTGGAAACACCATATATTTT	many	TRBV28	.	TRBJ1-3
CASSFPSGRMNTEAFF	TGTGCCAGCAGTTTCCCCTCGGGTCGGATGAACACTGAAGCTTTCTTT	many	TRBV28	.	TRBJ1-1
CASSIGGAQPQHF	TGTGCCAGTAGTATTGGGGGGGCTCAGCCCCAGCATTTT	many	TRBV19	.	TRBJ1-5
CASSGWRLNTGELFF	TGTGCCAGCAGTGGGTGGAGGTTAAACACCGGGGAGCTGTTTTTT	once	TRBV12-3/TRBV12-4	.	TRBJ2-2
CASSLAFQQGWQETQYF	TGTGCCAGCAGCTTAGCGTTCCAACAGGGATGGCAAGAGACCCAGTACTTC	.	TRBV7-8	.	TRBJ2-5
CASSLTSGSGPAGELFF	TGTGCCAGCAGCTTAACTAGCGGGAGTGGCCCCGCCGGGGAGCTGTTTTTT	many	TRBV7-3	TRBD2	TRBJ2-2
CAWRGDGLNTEAFF	TGTGCCTGGAGGGGGGACGGATTGAACACTGAAGCTTTCTTT	many	TRBV30	.	TRBJ1-1
CASSLTPGLAGDYEQYF	TGTGCCAGCAGCTTAACCCCGGGACTAGCGGGAGATTACGAGCAGTACTTC	many	TRBV7-9	TRBD2	TRBJ2-7
CASSDRRSAFSGNTIYF	TGTGCCAGCAGTGACAGACGCTCGGCCTTCTCTGGAAACACCATATATTTT	many	TRBV6-1	.	TRBJ1-3
CASSRSGRVGEQYF	TGTGCCAGCAGTCGAAGCGGGAGGGTCGGCGAGCAGTACTTC	many	TRBV6-1	TRBD2	TRBJ2-7
CASTPRTGSEAFF	TGTGCCAGCACCCCTCGCACAGGGAGTGAAGCTTTCTTT	.	TRBV6-1	.	TRBJ1-1
CASSSRTGDYGQYF	TGTGCCAGCAGCTCGCGGACAGGGGATTACGGGCAGTACTTC	many	TRBV11-2	TRBD1	TRBJ2-7
CASSSGTGTSGRETQYF	TGTGCCAGCAGCTCCGGGACAGGTACTAGTGGGCGAGAGACCCAGTACTTC	many	TRBV11-2	TRBD1	TRBJ2-5
CASSRRGNMNTEAFF	TGTGCCAGTAGTAGGAGGGGTAACATGAACACTGAAGCTTTCTTT	many	TRBV19	.	TRBJ1-1
CASSLRQGRNEQYF	TGTGCCAGCAGTCTCCGGCAGGGGAGGAACGAGCAGTACTTC	.	TRBV28	.	TRBJ2-7